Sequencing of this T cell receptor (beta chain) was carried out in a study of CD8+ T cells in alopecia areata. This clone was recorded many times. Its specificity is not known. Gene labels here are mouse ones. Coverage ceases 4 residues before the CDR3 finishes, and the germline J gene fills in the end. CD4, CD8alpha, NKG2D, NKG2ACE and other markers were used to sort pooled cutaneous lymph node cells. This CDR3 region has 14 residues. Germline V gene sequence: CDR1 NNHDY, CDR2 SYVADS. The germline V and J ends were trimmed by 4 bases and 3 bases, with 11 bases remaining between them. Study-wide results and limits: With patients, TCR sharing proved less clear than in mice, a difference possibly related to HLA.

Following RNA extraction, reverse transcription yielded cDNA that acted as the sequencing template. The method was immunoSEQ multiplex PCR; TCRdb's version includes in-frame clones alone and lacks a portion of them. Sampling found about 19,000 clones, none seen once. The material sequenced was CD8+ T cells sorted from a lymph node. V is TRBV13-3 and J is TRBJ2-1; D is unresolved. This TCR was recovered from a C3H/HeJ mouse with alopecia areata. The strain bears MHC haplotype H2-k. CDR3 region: CASSPQTLYAEQFF. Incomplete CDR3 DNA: TGTGCCAGCAGTCCCCAGACTCTCTATGCT.